The entry below gives a single TCR beta chain sequence along with its context. Other nucleotide sequences from this sample produce the same CDR3. The source of the sample is a study of blood T cell repertoires in COVID-19. About the research overall: The cDNA or gDNA used as material had been derived from T cells, B-cell-depleted T cells, or PBMCs.

As handled by the study authors: Estimation of nucleated cell counts was performed using reference gene primer amplification. The assay was immunoSEQ multiplex PCR, and TCRdb's table has in-frame clones only and misses some. The D gene and trimming were derived from the DNA, and the V and J assignments and clone size from that table. Counted here are a few hundred thousand clones, 88% occurring once; the ten biggest clones make up about 11%. This CDR3 is 12 amino acids long. Germline lookup yields CDR1 KGHSH and CDR2 LQKENI. Between the trimmed V and J ends, which lost 3 bases and 4 bases, there was a span of 6 bases. Seattle's enrolled individuals joined amid active infection and were then monitored longitudinally.

V and J are TRBV18 and TRBJ2-5; D not certain. This TCR was recovered from a woman in her thirties with COVID-19, enrolled during active disease. The sequenced sample was peripheral blood. The CDR3 nucleotides read TGTGCCAGCTCACCCGCGAGAGAGACCCAGTACTTC. Translated, it gives CASSPARETQYF.